This T cell receptor beta chain appears in the sequencing data of a study of shared clonotypes between healthy human individuals. Study results and limitations: Clonotype sharing among donors was thought likely to change with sequencing depth. Generally, estimated richness proved larger in naive subsets than it did in memory subsets.

CDR1 and CDR2 (germline): SEHNR, FQNEAQ (reference sequence). The CDR3 covers 14 residues. V was shortened by 1 base and J by 5 bases, with 11 bases between the two germline ends. Assay used: immunoSEQ multiplex PCR; TCRdb lists only in-frame clones, some missing. The profile shows about 580,000 clones, roughly 98% of them singletons. Naive CD8 cells were CD45RO-negative, positively selected for CCR7, excluding terminally differentiated effector memory CD45RA+ cells. Healthy and HIV-negative, the adult donors had no recent acute infections or vaccinations. A note on this clone: No antigen is known for it.

The sequenced material came from naive CD8+ T cells sorted from blood. V gene TRBV7-9 combines with J gene TRBJ1-2, with D tentatively TRBD1 (6 bases). The origin of this receptor is a man aged 30-40 years in good health. For the CDR3, the DNA is TGTGCCAGCAGCTTAGGTTACAGGGATTATGGCTACACCTTC. This codes for CASSLGYRDYGYTF.